This T cell receptor (beta chain) comes out of a study of blood T cell repertoires in COVID-19. Study background: Samples taken during acute and convalescent COVID-19 were collected in the United States, Italy and Spain. PBMCs, B-cell-depleted T cells, or T cells provided the cDNA or gDNA that made up the material.

Original data processing: It was from reference gene primer amplification that nucleated cell counts were estimated. Clones were sequenced by immunoSEQ multiplex PCR, and TCRdb holds only the in-frame ones, with some missing. V and J calls and clone size are as listed in that table; D and trimming were resolved from the DNA. The repertoire holds 340,000 or so clones, with about 86% as singletons. The CDR3 runs to 16 residues. Trimming left V 6 bases short and J 5 bases short, with 23 bases between. Germline-derived CDR1 and CDR2 are SEHNR and FQNEAQ (reference sequence). This TCR was recovered from a man aged 25 to 40 with active or convalescent COVID-19. This sequence joins TRBV7-9 and TRBJ2-7, with D tentatively TRBD2 (5 bases). Material: peripheral blood. CDR3 nucleotide sequence: TGTGCCAGCAGGCGAGGGTCCAGAGAGCTTATCCACGAGCAGTACTTC. Its translation: CASRRGSRELIHEQYF.